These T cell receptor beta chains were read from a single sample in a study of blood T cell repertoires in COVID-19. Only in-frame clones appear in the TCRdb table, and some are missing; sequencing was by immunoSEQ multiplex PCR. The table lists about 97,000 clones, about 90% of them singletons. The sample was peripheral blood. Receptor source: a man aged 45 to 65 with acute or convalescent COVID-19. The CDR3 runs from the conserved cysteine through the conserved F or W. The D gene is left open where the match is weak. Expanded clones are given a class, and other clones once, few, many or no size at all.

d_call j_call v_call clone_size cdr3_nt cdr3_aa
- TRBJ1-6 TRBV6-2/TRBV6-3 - TGTGCCAGCAGTTCAGGGGCAAATTCACCCCTCCACTTT CASSSGANSPLHF
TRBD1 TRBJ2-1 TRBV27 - TGTGCCAGCAGCTTATTTCAGGGGGCTGGTAACAATGAGCAGTTCTTC CASSLFQGAGNNEQFF
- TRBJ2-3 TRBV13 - TGTGCCAGCAGCTCGCCGGTCGGGAGCACAGATACGCAGTATTTT CASSSPVGSTDTQYF
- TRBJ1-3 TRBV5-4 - TGTGCCAGCAGCTTGCCCTCCGGGAACACCATATATTTT CASSLPSGNTIYF
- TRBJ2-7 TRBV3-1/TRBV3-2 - TGTGCCAGCAGAGAAAAGGGGACACCGGTCTACGAGCAGTACTTC CASREKGTPVYEQYF
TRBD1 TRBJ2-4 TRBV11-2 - TGTGCCAGCAGCATTCTACCGGGACAGGGGGCCAACATTCAGTACTTC CASSILPGQGANIQYF
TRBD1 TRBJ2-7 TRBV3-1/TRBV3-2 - TGTGCCAGCAGCCGTAGACAGGGCTCCTACGAGCAGTACTTC CASSRRQGSYEQYF
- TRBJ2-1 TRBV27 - TGTGCCAGCAGTAATCTTGGGACACGGGAAAAGAATGAGCAGTTCTTC CASSNLGTREKNEQFF
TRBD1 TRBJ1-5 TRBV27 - TGTGCCACCAAGGGGGGGGACAGGGGCGCAGGTAGCAATCAGCCCCAGCATTTT CATKGGDRGAGSNQPQHF
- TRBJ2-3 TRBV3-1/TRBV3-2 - TGTGCCAGCAGCCAAGATCTATGGGGGGGGGCCGGCACAGATACGCAGTATTTT CASSQDLWGGAGTDTQYF
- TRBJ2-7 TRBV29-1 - TGCAGCGTAGGCAGAACAGTCTACGAGCAGTACTTC CSVGRTVYEQYF
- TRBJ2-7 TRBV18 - TGTGCCAGCTCACCTCTTCAATCTCGACAGACCTCCTACGAGCAGTACTTC CASSPLQSRQTSYEQYF
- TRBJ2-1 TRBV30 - TGTGCCTGGAGTGCTGGACGGGGTTACAATGAGCAGTTCTTC CAWSAGRGYNEQFF
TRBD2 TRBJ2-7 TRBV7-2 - TGTGCCAGCAGCTTAGAGGCTAGGGGTAGCGGGCGTACCTACGAGCAGTACTTC CASSLEARGSGRTYEQYF
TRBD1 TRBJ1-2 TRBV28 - TGTGCCAGCAGTCCGTTAAGTGGACAGGGAAACTATGGCTACACCTTC CASSPLSGQGNYGYTF
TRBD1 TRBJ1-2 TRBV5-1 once TGCGCCAGCAGCCCCGAGGGGACAGTGAGTTGGTATGGCTACACCTTC CASSPEGTVSWYGYTF
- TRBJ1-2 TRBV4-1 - TGCGCCAGCAGCCAGGGGGCGAGTGGCTACACCTTC CASSQGASGYTF
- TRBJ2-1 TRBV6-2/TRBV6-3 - TGTGCCAGCAGTTACCGGGACACCTCCTACAATGAGCAGTTCTTC CASSYRDTSYNEQFF
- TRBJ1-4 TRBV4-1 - TGCGCCAGCAGCCAAGATCAAGCGACAGGCGTCCACCCTAATGAAAAACTGTTTTTT CASSQDQATGVHPNEKLFF
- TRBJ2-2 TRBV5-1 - TGCGCCAGCAGCCGTGAGTCTTCAACCGGGGAGCTGTTTTTT CASSRESSTGELFF
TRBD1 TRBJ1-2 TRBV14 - TGTGCCAGCAGCCACGAACGACAGGGGCCCTATGGCTACACCTTC CASSHERQGPYGYTF
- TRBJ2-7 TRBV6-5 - TGTGCCAGCAGCGTGACACCTACCTACGAGCAGTACTTC CASSVTPTYEQYF
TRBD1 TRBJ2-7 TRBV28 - TGTGCCAGCAGTTTCGGGGCAGGGGGCTGGGAGCAGTACTTC CASSFGAGGWEQYF
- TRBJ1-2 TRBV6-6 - TGTGCCAGCAGTAACATGATCTTTTCCACAGACTATGGCTACACCTTC CASSNMIFSTDYGYTF
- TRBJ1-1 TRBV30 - TGTGCCTGGAGTGGGCCCAACACTGAAGCTTTCTTT CAWSGPNTEAFF
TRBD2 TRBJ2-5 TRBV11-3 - TGTGCCAGCAGCCCTAGCGGGGGGCCGGGGGAGACCCAGTACTTC CASSPSGGPGETQYF
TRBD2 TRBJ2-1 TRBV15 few TGTGCCACCAGCAGGCTAGCGGGGAGCTCCTACAATGAGCAGTTCTTC CATSRLAGSSYNEQFF
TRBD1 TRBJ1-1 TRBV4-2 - TGTGCCAGCAGCCAAGTGAAGGGGGCGGAGGGGAACACTGAAGCTTTCTTT CASSQVKGAEGNTEAFF
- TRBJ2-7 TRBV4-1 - TGCGCCAGCAGCCAGGGGGCCGGCTACGAGCAGTACTTC CASSQGAGYEQYF
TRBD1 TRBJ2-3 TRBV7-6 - TGTGCCAGCAGCGCAGCCGGGACAGGGGGAGATACGCAGTATTTT CASSAAGTGGDTQYF
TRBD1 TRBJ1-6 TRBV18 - TGTGCCAGCTCACAAGCGGACAGGAGTAATTCACCCCTCCACTTT CASSQADRSNSPLHF
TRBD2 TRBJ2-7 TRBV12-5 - TGTGCTAGTGGCGTTAGCGGGCCCTACGAGCAGTACTTC CASGVSGPYEQYF
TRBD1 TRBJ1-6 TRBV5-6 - TGTGCCAGCAGCGCAACAGGGGGCAAAGCCTATAATTCACCCCTCCACTTT CASSATGGKAYNSPLHF
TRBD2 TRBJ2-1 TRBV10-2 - TGCGCCAGCCGGGGAGCGGGGGGCACCTACAATGAGCAGTTCTTC CASRGAGGTYNEQFF
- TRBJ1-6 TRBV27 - TGTGCCAGCAGTTCATGGGACATTTATTCACCCCTCCACTTT CASSSWDIYSPLHF